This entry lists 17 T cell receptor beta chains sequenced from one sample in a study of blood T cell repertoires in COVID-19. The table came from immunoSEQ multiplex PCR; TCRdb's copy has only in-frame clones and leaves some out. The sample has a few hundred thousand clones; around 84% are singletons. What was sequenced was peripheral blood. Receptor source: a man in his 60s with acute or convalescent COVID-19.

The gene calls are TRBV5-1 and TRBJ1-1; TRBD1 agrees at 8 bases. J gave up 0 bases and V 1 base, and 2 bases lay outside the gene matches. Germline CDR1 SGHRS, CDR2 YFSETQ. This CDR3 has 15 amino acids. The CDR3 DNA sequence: TGCGCCAGCAGCTTGCCGGGACAGGTGAACACTGAAGCTTTCTTT. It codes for CASSLPGQVNTEAFF. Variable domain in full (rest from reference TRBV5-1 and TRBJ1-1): KAGVTQTPRYLIKTRGQQVTLSCSPISGHRSVSWYQQTPGQGLQFLFEYFSETQRNKGNFPGRFSGRQFSNSRSEMNVSTLELGDSALYLCASSLPGQVNTEAFFGQGTRLTVV.

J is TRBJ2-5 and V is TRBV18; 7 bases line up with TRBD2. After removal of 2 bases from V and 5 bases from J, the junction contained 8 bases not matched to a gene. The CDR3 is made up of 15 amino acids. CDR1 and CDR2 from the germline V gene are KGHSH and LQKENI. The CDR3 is CASSPRLAEGETQYF. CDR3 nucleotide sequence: TGTGCCAGCTCACCAAGGCTAGCGGAGGGGGAGACCCAGTACTTC.

The CDR3 protein is CASSQGDRRDEQFF. The DNA of the CDR3 is TGCGCCAGCAGCCAGGGGGACAGGCGCGATGAGCAGTTCTTC. This rearrangement joins TRBV4-3 to TRBJ2-1; TRBD1 aligns across 8 bases. Unmatched junction bases numbered 6, after V lost 3 bases and J lost 8 bases. The CDR3 contains 14 residues. The germline V gene has CDR1 LGHNA and CDR2 YSLEER.

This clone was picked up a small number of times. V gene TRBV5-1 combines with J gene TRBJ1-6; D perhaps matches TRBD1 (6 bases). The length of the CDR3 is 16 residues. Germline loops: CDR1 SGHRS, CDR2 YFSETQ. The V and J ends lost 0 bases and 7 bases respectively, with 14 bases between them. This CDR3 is CASSLELGAPNSPLHF. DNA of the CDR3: TGCGCCAGCAGCTTGGAGTTGGGGGCGCCCAATTCACCCCTCCACTTT.

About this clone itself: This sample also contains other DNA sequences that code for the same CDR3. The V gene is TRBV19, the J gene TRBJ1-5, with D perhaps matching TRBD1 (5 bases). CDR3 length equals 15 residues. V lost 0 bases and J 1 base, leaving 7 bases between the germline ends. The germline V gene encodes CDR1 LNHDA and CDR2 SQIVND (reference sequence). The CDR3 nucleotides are TGTGCCAGTAGTATAGATCGGGGGAGCAATCAGCCCCAGCATTTT. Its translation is CASSIDRGSNQPQHF.

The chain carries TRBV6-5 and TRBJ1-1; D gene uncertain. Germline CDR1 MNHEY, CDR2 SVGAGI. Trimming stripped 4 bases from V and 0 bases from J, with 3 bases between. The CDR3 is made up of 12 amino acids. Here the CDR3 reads CASSSMNTEAFF. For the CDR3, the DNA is TGTGCCAGCAGTTCCATGAACACTGAAGCTTTCTTT.

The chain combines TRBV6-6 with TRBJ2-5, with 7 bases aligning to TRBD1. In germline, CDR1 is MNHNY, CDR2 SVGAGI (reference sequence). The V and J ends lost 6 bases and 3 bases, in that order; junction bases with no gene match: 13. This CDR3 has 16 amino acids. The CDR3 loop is CASRTDRLGLKETQYF. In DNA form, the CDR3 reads TGTGCCAGCAGAACGGACAGGCTGGGCTTGAAAGAGACCCAGTACTTC.

The CDR3 here is CSVPTGAWQTQYF. In DNA form, the CDR3 reads TGCAGCGTGCCCACAGGGGCTTGGCAGACCCAGTACTTC. This chain uses TRBV29-1 with TRBJ2-5, with TRBD1 identical over 7 bases. Per germline, CDR1 SQVTM and CDR2 ANQGSEA. The CDR3 is 13 amino acids. Trimming took 6 bases from V and 6 from J; bases not matched to a gene: 10.

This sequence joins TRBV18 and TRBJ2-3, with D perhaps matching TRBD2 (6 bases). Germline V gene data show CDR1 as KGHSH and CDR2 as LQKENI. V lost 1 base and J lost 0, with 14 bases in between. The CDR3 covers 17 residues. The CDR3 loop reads CASSPLSGGESTDTQYF. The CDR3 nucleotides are TGTGCCAGCTCACCACTCTCCGGGGGAGAGAGCACAGATACGCAGTATTTT. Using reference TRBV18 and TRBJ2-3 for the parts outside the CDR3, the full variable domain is NAGVMQNPRHLVRRRGQEARLRCSPMKGHSHVYWYRQLPEEGLKFMVYLQKENIIDESGMPKERFSAEFPKEGPSILRIQQVVRGDSAAYFCASSPLSGGESTDTQYFGPGTRLTVL.

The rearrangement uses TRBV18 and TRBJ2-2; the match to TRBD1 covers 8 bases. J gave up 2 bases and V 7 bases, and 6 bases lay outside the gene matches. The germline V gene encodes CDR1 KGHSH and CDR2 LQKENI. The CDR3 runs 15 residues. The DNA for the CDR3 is TGTGCCAGCTTCGGAGGACAGGGAAACACCGGGGAGCTGTTTTTT. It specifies CASFGGQGNTGELFF.

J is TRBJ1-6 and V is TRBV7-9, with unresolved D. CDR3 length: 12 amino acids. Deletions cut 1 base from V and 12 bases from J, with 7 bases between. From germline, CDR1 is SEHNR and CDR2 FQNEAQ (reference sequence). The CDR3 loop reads CASSLVPLPLHF. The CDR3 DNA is TGTGCCAGCAGCTTAGTTCCCCTACCCCTCCACTTT.

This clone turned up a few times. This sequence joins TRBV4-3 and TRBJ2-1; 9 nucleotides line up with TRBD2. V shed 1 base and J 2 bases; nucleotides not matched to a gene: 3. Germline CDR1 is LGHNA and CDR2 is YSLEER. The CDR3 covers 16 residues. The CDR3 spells CASSQVLAGTYNEQFF. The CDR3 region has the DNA TGCGCCAGCAGCCAAGTTCTAGCGGGGACCTACAATGAGCAGTTCTTC.

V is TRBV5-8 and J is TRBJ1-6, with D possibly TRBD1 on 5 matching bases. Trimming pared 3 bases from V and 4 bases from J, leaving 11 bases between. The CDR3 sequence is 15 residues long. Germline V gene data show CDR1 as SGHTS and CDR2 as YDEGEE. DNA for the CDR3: TGTGCCAGCAGCTCCCCGGGACTTTATAATTCACCCCTCCACTTT. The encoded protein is CASSSPGLYNSPLHF. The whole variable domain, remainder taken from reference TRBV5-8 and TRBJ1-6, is EAGVTQSPTHLIKTRGQQATLRCSPISGHTSVYWYQQALGLGLQFLLWYDEGEERNRGNFPPRFSGRQFPNYSSELNVNALELEDSALYLCASSSPGLYNSPLHFGNGTRLTVT.

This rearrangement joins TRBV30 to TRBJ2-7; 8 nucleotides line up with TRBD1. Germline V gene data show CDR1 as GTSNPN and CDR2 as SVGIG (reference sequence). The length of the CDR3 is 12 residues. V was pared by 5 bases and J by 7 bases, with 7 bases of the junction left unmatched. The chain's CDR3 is CAWDRGEREQYF. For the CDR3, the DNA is TGTGCCTGGGACAGGGGTGAGCGGGAGCAGTACTTC.

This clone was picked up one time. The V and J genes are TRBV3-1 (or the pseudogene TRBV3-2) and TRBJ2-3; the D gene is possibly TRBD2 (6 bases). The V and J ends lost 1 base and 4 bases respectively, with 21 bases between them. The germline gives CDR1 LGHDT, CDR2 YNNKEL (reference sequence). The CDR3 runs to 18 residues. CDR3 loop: CASSQAGLSSSFSDTQYF. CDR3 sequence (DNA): TGTGCCAGCAGCCAAGCGGGACTGAGCAGCTCTTTTTCAGATACGCAGTATTTT.

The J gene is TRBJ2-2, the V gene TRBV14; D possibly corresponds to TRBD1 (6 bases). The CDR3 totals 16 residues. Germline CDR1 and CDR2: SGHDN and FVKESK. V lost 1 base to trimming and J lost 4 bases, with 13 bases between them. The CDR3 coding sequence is TGTGCCAGCAGCCAAGTCGGACAGATTTCCACCGGGGAGCTGTTTTTT. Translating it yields CASSQVGQISTGELFF.

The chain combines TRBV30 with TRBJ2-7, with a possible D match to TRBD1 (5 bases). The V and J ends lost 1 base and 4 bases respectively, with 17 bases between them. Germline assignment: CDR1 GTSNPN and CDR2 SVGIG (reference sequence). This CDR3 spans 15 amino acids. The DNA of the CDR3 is TGTGCCTGGAGTGCCCCTCGCCAGGGCCCTTACGAGCAGTACTTC. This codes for CAWSAPRQGPYEQYF.